A single sample is the source of the 19 T cell receptor beta chains below, sequenced in a study of regulatory T cells in long-lasting Graves disease. Sample time point: persistent/refractory GD, antithyroid drugs over 5 years with positive TRAb. TCR sequences were obtained from RNA taken from PBMCs. Construction of TCR beta libraries relied on iRepertoire HTBI primers and on Arm-PCR targeting CDR3 regions. TCRdb reprocessed the multiplex PCR reads with MiXCR, giving one entry per CDR3 protein. Of a few hundred thousand distinct CDR3 sequences in the sample, over 20% were seen once. This sample comprised peripheral blood mononuclear cells (PBMCs), obtained when the disease was refractory, from a patient treated with antithyroid drugs. The receptors shown here come from a female donor with Graves disease.

To note about this clonotype: A much bigger clone sits one base away, suggesting this may be a read error. In nucleotides, the CDR3 is TGTGCCAGCAGCTTGGGGATAGTTTCACTCCTCCACTTT. It yields the protein CASSLGIVSLLHF. The J gene is TRBJ1-6, the V gene TRBV7-3; no reliable D call. The CDR3 consists of 13 residues. Germline CDR1 SGHTA, CDR2 FQGTGA.

This chain connects TRBV19 to TRBJ2-2; TRBD2 might be the D (5 bases). Per germline, CDR1 LNHDA and CDR2 SQIVND (reference sequence). The V end lost 1 base, the J end lost 4 bases, and 10 bases lay between the germline ends. This CDR3 is 15 amino acids long. CDR3 region: CASSIGPGITGELFF. Written as DNA, the CDR3 is TGTGCCAGTAGTATAGGTCCGGGAATCACCGGGGAGCTGTTTTTT.

This clonotype was recorded at least ten times. The rearrangement joins TRBV6-5 to TRBJ2-2, with TRBD1 as a possible D gene (6 bases). The germline V gene encodes CDR1 MNHEY and CDR2 SVGAGI. CDR3 length equals 17 residues. Trimming took off 2 bases at V and 0 bases at J, with 13 bases between the two ends. CDR3: CASSYEGGNANTGELFF. The CDR3 DNA follows: TGTGCCAGCAGTTACGAAGGGGGTAACGCGAACACCGGGGAGCTGTTTTTT.

Ten or more counts support this clonotype. The chain carries TRBV11-3 and TRBJ2-7; D is possibly TRBD1 (6 bases). V lost 5 bases to trimming and J lost 2 bases, with 10 bases between them. The CDR3 contains 13 residues. Germline values: CDR1 SGHNT, CDR2 YENEEA. The CDR3 reads CASSADSTYEQYF. CDR3 in DNA: TGTGCCAGCAGCGCGGACAGTACCTACGAGCAGTACTTC.

The V and J genes are TRBV15 and TRBJ2-5, with 8 bases lining up with TRBD1. In germline, CDR1 is LNHNV, CDR2 YYDKDF (reference sequence). There are 16 residues in the CDR3. V shed 3 bases, J shed 2 bases, and the junction held 8 bases outside the gene matches. CDR3 sequence: CATSSPRQGFQETQYF. CDR3 nucleotide sequence: TGTGCCACCAGCAGTCCGAGACAGGGGTTTCAAGAGACCCAGTACTTC.

This clonotype has at least ten counts. The chain recombines TRBV28 with TRBJ1-1; D gene unclear. Looked up from germline, CDR1 is MDHEN and CDR2 is SYDVKM. V shed 6 bases and J shed 6 bases, with 14 bases lying between them. The CDR3 runs 13 residues. The DNA for the CDR3 is TGTGCCAGCAGCTTAAGCTCTGTGGCTGAAGCTTTCTTT. Translating it yields CASSLSSVAEAFF.

This clonotype occurred many times. The V call is TRBV7-2, the J call TRBJ1-6; no clear D. V was clipped by 1 base and J by 6 bases, with 10 bases between them. Germline lookup yields CDR1 SGHTA and CDR2 FQGNSA. The CDR3 runs 15 residues. The CDR3 here is CASSLGGGPNSPLHF. DNA of the CDR3: TGTGCCAGCAGCTTAGGAGGAGGACCTAATTCACCCCTCCACTTT.

Regarding this clonotype: A much larger clone differs from this one at a single base, so this may be a read error. V and J are TRBV20-1 and TRBJ2-5; a possible D gene is TRBD1 (6 bases). This CDR3 has 12 residues. Between the trimmed V and J ends, which lost 7 bases and 2 bases, there was a span of 11 bases. The germline V gene encodes CDR1 DFQATT and CDR2 SNEGSKA (reference sequence). As DNA, the CDR3 is TGCAGTGTTACAGGGCGGCAAGAGACCCAGTACTTC. This encodes CSVTGRQETQYF.

This clonotype was counted at least ten times. V is TRBV15 and J is TRBJ2-5; possibly TRBD2 for D (5 bases). The length of the CDR3 is 15 residues. The germline V gene encodes CDR1 LNHNV and CDR2 YYDKDF (reference sequence). V was shortened by 5 bases and J by 6 bases, with 19 bases between the two germline ends. CDR3 loop: CATSPRGWERQTQYF. The CDR3 bases are TGTGCCACCAGCCCCCGGGGTTGGGAGAGACAGACCCAGTACTTC.

This clonotype was counted many times. The V and J genes are TRBV12-3 or TRBV12-4 and TRBJ2-5; possibly TRBD2 for D (5 bases). Trimming stripped 7 bases from V and 5 bases from J, with 17 bases between. CDR3 length equals 14 residues. The CDR3 reads CASNSGMGGETQYF. The CDR3 DNA reads TGTGCCAGCAACTCCGGGATGGGCGGTGAGACCCAGTACTTC.

J is TRBJ1-1 and V is TRBV29-1; D might be TRBD1 (6 bases). Germline lookup yields CDR1 SQVTM and CDR2 ANQGSEA. V was trimmed by 4 bases and J by 6 bases, leaving 18 bases between them. This CDR3 has 14 residues. The CDR3 is CSVGGGGPSPEAFF. DNA of the CDR3: TGCAGCGTTGGTGGGGGCGGTCCCTCACCTGAAGCTTTCTTT.

This clonotype was detected many times. The genes are TRBV14 and TRBJ1-6; 9 bases line up with TRBD1. Trimming at V came to 1 base and at J to 5 bases, leaving 6 bases not matched to a gene. Germline V CDR1 and CDR2: SGHDN, FVKESK. This CDR3 contains 17 residues. In DNA, the CDR3 is TGTGCCAGCAGCCAAGTCCGGACAGGGGTCAATAATTCACCCCTCCACTTT. It yields the protein CASSQVRTGVNNSPLHF.

This clonotype was counted a few times. The chain recombines TRBV20-1 with TRBJ1-2, with D perhaps TRBD1 (6 bases). V was pared by 5 bases and J by 6 bases, with 22 bases between. Per the germline V gene, CDR1 is DFQATT and CDR2 is SNEGSKA (reference sequence). The CDR3 contains 15 residues. This CDR3 is CSAGFAPTGSDGYTF. The CDR3 nucleotides are TGCAGTGCTGGGTTTGCCCCAACAGGGTCGGATGGCTACACCTTC.

This clonotype occurred many times. CDR3 residues: CASSPGDGGLAGGQTQYF. The CDR3 coding sequence is TGTGCCAGCAGTCCAGGGGACGGCGGACTAGCGGGAGGTCAGACCCAGTACTTC. This chain links TRBV28 with TRBJ2-5, with 14 bases identical to TRBD2. The germline V gene has CDR1 MDHEN and CDR2 SYDVKM. CDR3 length: 18 amino acids. The trim removed 5 bases at V and 6 bases at J, leaving 14 bases unmatched.

This chain links TRBV15 with TRBJ2-7, with D perhaps TRBD2 (5 bases). Trimming stripped 0 bases from V and 4 bases from J, with 7 bases between. The germline gives CDR1 LNHNV, CDR2 YYDKDF (reference sequence). This CDR3 has 13 amino acids. CDR3 protein: CATSRDGEYEQYF. The DNA for the CDR3 is TGTGCCACCAGCAGAGACGGGGAATACGAGCAGTACTTC. The variable domain in full, completed from reference TRBV15 and TRBJ2-7, reads DAMVIQNPRYQVTQFGKPVTLSCSQTLNHNVMYWYQQKSSQAPKLLFHYYDKDFNNEADTPDNFQSRRPNTSFCFLDIRSPGLGDTAMYLCATSRDGEYEQYFGPGTRLTVT.

This clonotype was recorded a few times. The rearrangement uses TRBV24-1 and TRBJ1-5; D not resolved. V gave up 3 bases and J gave up 11 bases, with 13 bases separating them. The germline CDR1 and CDR2 sequences are KGHDR and SFDVKD. This CDR3 comprises 13 residues. This chain's CDR3 is CATSDGDLGAQHF. DNA for the CDR3: TGTGCCACCAGTGATGGAGATTTGGGCGCCCAGCATTTT.

This clonotype showed up many times. The V call is TRBV27, the J call TRBJ1-1; TRBD1 aligns across 7 bases. The CDR3 totals 16 residues. CDR1 is MNHEY and CDR2 is SMNVEV in the germline V gene (reference sequence). Trimming at V came to 6 bases and at J to 0 bases, leaving 10 bases not matched to a gene. The CDR3 reads CASRNTGAIMNTEAFF. The CDR3 DNA is TGTGCCAGCAGAAACACAGGGGCCATAATGAACACTGAAGCTTTCTTT.

This clonotype was detected many times. The gene calls are TRBV5-1 and TRBJ1-2, with TRBD1 as a possible D gene (6 bases). The V end lost 6 bases, the J end lost 4 bases, and 10 bases lay between the germline ends. Germline loops: CDR1 SGHRS, CDR2 YFSETQ. The CDR3 extends over 12 amino acids. CDR3 amino acids: CASTDSIYGYTF. The CDR3 DNA reads TGCGCCAGCACGGACAGCATCTATGGCTACACCTTC.

This clonotype was counted only a few times. The chain employs TRBV10-3 and TRBJ2-7; 9 bases fit TRBD1. The germline CDR1 and CDR2 sequences are ENHRY and SYGVKD. The V segment lost 6 bases and the J segment 5 bases; nucleotides outside the gene matches: 5. CDR3 length equals 13 residues. DNA for the CDR3: TGTGCCATCAGCCGGGACAGGGAAGACGAGCAGTACTTC. As protein: CAISRDREDEQYF.